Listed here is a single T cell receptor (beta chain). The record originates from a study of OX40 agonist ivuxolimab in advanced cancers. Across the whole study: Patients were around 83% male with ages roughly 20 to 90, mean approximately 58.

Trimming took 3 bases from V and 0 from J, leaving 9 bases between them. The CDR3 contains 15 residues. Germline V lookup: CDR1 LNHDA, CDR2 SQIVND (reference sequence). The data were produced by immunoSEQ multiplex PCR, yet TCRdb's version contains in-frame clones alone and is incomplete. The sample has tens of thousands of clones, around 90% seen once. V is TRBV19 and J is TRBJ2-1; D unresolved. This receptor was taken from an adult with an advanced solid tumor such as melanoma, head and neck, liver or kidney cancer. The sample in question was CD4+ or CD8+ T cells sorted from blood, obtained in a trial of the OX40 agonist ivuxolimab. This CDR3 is CASSMMGFSYNEQFF. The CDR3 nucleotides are TGTGCCAGTAGTATGATGGGTTTCTCCTACAATGAGCAGTTCTTC.